This TCR beta chain was captured in a study of identical twins. Study conclusions and caveats: Abundant beta clonotypes from cord blood had fewer insertions, unlike memory repertoires, which showed none.

A word on this clonotype: The target antigen is unknown.

Using its own MiXCR run on the 5' RACE reads, TCRdb lists one record per CDR3 protein. The profile shows just over 500,000 distinct CDR3 sequences, 22% of them singletons. The V gene end was trimmed by 0 bases and the J gene end by 4 bases; junction bases not matched to a gene: 10. Germline loops: CDR1 MGHRA, CDR2 YSYEKL. CDR3 length equals 17 residues. These data were also filed under a second study, of T cells expressing NK-cell markers.

What was sequenced was CD4+ T cells sorted from blood. This sequence joins TRBV4-1 and TRBJ2-5; TRBD1 agrees at 8 bases. The receptor's source is a woman aged 18-29 years in good health. The CDR3, as DNA: TGCGCCAGCAGCCAAGAGACAGGGGCTTTGTTAAGAGAGACCCAGTACTTC. The encoded protein is CASSQETGALLRETQYF.